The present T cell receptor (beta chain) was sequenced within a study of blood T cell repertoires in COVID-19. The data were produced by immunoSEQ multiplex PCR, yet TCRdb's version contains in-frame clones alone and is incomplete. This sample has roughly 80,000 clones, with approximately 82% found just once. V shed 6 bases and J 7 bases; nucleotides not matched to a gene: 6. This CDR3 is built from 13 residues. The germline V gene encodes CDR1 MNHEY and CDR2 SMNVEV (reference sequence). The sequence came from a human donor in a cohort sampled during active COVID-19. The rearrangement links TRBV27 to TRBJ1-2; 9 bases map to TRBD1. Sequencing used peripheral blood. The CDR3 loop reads CASSPTGGSGYTF. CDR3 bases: TGTGCCAGCAGCCCAACAGGGGGCTCTGGCTACACCTTC.